These T cell receptor beta chains were read from a single sample in a study of CD8+ T cells in alopecia areata. Sequenced by immunoSEQ multiplex PCR; TCRdb stores in-frame clones only, minus some. The data contain thousands of clones, about 65% of them seen just once; the ten biggest clones take up around 17%. Sequenced here: skin, sampled at week 0. These receptor sequences come from a human donor with alopecia areata. The CDR3 runs from the conserved cysteine through the conserved F or W. A D gene is named only where the DNA matches it firmly. Clone size, where shown, is once, few, many, or a class for clones that have expanded.

J gene	clone size	V gene	D gene	CDR3 protein	CDR3 DNA
TRBJ2-3	.	TRBV5-1	TRBD1	CASSLGQTGGEGTDTQYF	TGCGCCAGCAGCTTGGGCCAGACAGGGGGAGAAGGCACAGATACGCAGTATTTT
TRBJ2-3	.	TRBV4-3	.	CASSQGDTDTQYF	TGCGCCAGCAGCCAAGGAGACACAGATACGCAGTATTTT
TRBJ2-7	.	TRBV7-2	TRBD1	CASSNSGGYEQYF	TGTGCCAGCAGCAACTCAGGGGGCTACGAGCAGTACTTC
TRBJ1-1	.	TRBV2	.	CASTLGENTEAFF	TGTGCCAGCACCCTGGGTGAGAACACTGAAGCTTTCTTT
TRBJ2-5	medium-sized	TRBV11-2	.	CASSLIGLQETQYF	TGTGCCAGCAGCTTAATTGGCCTCCAAGAGACCCAGTACTTC
TRBJ1-5	.	TRBV7-8	TRBD1	CASSWGQGAYVGPEPQHF	TGTGCCAGCAGCTGGGGACAGGGGGCGTATGTCGGGCCTGAGCCCCAGCATTTT
TRBJ2-7	.	TRBV21-1	.	CASRKGQGATYEQYF	TGTGCCAGCCGTAAGGGACAGGGGGCCACCTACGAGCAGTACTTC
TRBJ2-5	.	TRBV7-9	.	CASSPPLRTQYF	TGTGCCAGCAGCCCGCCCCTCCGGACCCAGTACTTC
TRBJ2-5	.	TRBV9	TRBD2	CASSSLGTIQETQYF	TGTGCCAGCAGCTCTCTCGGGACTATCCAAGAGACCCAGTACTTC
TRBJ2-2	.	TRBV28	.	CASSFPGELFF	TGTGCCAGCAGTTTCCCCGGGGAGCTGTTTTTT
TRBJ1-2	.	TRBV5-1	TRBD1	CASSLSTQGGLYGYTF	TGCGCCAGCAGCTTGTCAACTCAGGGGGGCCTCTATGGCTACACCTTC
TRBJ2-1	.	TRBV9	TRBD2	CASSVRAGTSGTVNLFHSYNEQFF	TGTGCCAGCAGCGTTAGAGCCGGGACTAGCGGGACGGTTAATCTATTTCACTCCTACAATGAGCAGTTCTTC
TRBJ1-2	.	TRBV6-5	.	CASTDGLNYGYTF	TGTGCCAGCACGGATGGGCTGAACTATGGCTACACCTTC
TRBJ1-4	few	TRBV5-4	TRBD1	CASSRAGQDEKLFF	TGTGCCAGCAGCCGGGCCGGACAGGATGAAAAACTGTTTTTT
TRBJ2-2	.	TRBV10-1	TRBD1	CAKGASGRTNTGELFF	TGCGCCAAGGGGGCCAGCGGCAGAACCAACACCGGGGAGCTGTTTTTT
TRBJ2-7	.	TRBV23-1	.	CASSFVTYEQYF	TGCGCCAGCAGTTTCGTGACCTACGAGCAGTACTTC
TRBJ1-5	.	TRBV27	TRBD1	CASSLLGTVHQPQHF	TGTGCCAGCAGTTTACTCGGGACAGTGCATCAGCCCCAGCATTTT
TRBJ2-1	.	TRBV4-1	.	CASSQASAAYNEQFF	TGCGCCAGCAGCCAAGCCAGCGCTGCCTACAATGAGCAGTTCTTC
TRBJ2-3	.	TRBV18	TRBD1	CASSPDRVVTDTQYF	TGTGCCAGCTCACCAGACAGGGTTGTAACAGATACGCAGTATTTT
TRBJ1-1	.	TRBV5-4	.	CASSLGGERGKTEAFF	TGTGCCAGCAGCTTGGGCGGGGAGAGAGGAAAAACTGAAGCTTTCTTT
TRBJ1-2	.	TRBV6-1	TRBD1	CASSDLPDREVYRNYGYTF	TGTGCCAGCAGTGATCTGCCGGACAGGGAAGTCTATCGCAACTATGGCTACACCTTC
TRBJ2-2	.	TRBV15	.	CATSRRQRANTGELFF	TGTGCCACCAGCAGACGCCAGCGGGCGAACACCGGGGAGCTGTTTTTT
TRBJ1-2	few	TRBV4-3	.	CASSQEGHSNYGYTF	TGCGCCAGCAGCCAAGAAGGACATTCTAACTATGGCTACACCTTC
TRBJ2-3	.	TRBV7-2	.	CASSSGLANQDTQYF	TGTGCCAGCAGCTCAGGGCTAGCGAATCAAGATACGCAGTATTTT
TRBJ2-3	.	TRBV6-5	.	CASSLIEAPDTQYF	TGTGCCAGCAGTCTTATAGAGGCCCCAGATACGCAGTATTTT
TRBJ2-5	once	TRBV7-2	.	CASSPTEGVTQYF	TGTGCCAGCAGCCCAACAGAGGGTGTAACCCAGTACTTC
TRBJ1-2	.	TRBV5-4	.	CASSFGPYYTF	TGTGCCAGCAGCTTCGGGCCATACTACACCTTC
TRBJ1-4	.	TRBV5-4	.	CASSRAASSNEKLFF	TGTGCCAGCAGCCGCGCGGCCTCCTCTAATGAAAAACTGTTTTTT
TRBJ1-1	few	TRBV23-1	TRBD1	CASSQSNQGARNTEAFF	TGCGCCAGCAGTCAATCGAATCAGGGGGCGCGAAACACTGAAGCTTTCTTT
TRBJ2-1	.	TRBV7-9	TRBD2	CASSLASGGYNEQFF	TGTGCCAGCAGCTTAGCTAGCGGGGGGTACAATGAGCAGTTCTTC
TRBJ2-1	once	TRBV7-9	.	CASSFWWDGNRHKGQFF	TGTGCCAGCAGCTTTTGGTGGGACGGCAACCGTCACAAAGGGCAGTTCTTC
TRBJ1-5	.	TRBV19	.	CASSFDRNSNQPQHF	TGTGCCAGTAGCTTCGACAGGAATAGCAATCAGCCCCAGCATTTT
TRBJ1-5	.	TRBV30	.	CAWSVDPPNQPQHF	TGTGCCTGGAGTGTAGACCCCCCAAATCAGCCCCAGCATTTT
TRBJ2-7	few	TRBV29-1	.	CSVYDSSYEQYF	TGCAGCGTTTACGACAGCTCCTACGAGCAGTACTTC
TRBJ1-5	.	TRBV2	.	CASTVTSEQPQHF	TGTGCCAGCACCGTTACAAGCGAACAGCCCCAGCATTTT
TRBJ1-5	.	TRBV28	TRBD1	CASRTDRVGAQPQHF	TGTGCCAGCAGAACCGACAGGGTAGGGGCTCAGCCCCAGCATTTT
TRBJ2-2	.	TRBV19	.	CASNQDGPNTGELFF	TGTGCCAGTAATCAGGACGGACCGAACACCGGGGAGCTGTTTTTT
TRBJ1-1	.	TRBV19	.	CATRIGHLNTEAFF	TGTGCCACCCGCATCGGCCACCTAAACACTGAAGCTTTCTTT
TRBJ2-7	.	TRBV6-5	.	CASYNRETYEQYF	TGTGCCAGCTACAATAGGGAAACCTACGAGCAGTACTTC
TRBJ1-6	.	TRBV25-1	.	CASSEFGEIVDSPLHF	TGTGCCAGCAGTGAATTCGGGGAAATCGTGGATTCACCCCTCCACTTT
TRBJ2-1	.	TRBV4-1	TRBD2	CASSQVGGTPSYNEQFF	TGCGCCAGCAGCCAAGTCGGGGGGACCCCCTCCTACAATGAGCAGTTCTTC
TRBJ2-1	.	TRBV4-1	TRBD2	CASSQPMSSGTHNEQFF	TGCGCCAGCAGCCAACCGATGTCTAGCGGGACCCACAATGAGCAGTTCTTC
TRBJ1-5	few	TRBV6-5	.	CASSYSLNSNQPQHF	TGTGCCAGCAGTTACTCTTTGAACAGCAATCAGCCCCAGCATTTT
TRBJ1-1	few	TRBV18	.	CASSPGQDTEAFF	TGTGCCAGCTCACCGGGGCAAGACACTGAAGCTTTCTTT
TRBJ2-3	few	TRBV4-1	TRBD2	CASSQEAGATDTQYF	TGCGCCAGCAGCCAAGAGGCGGGAGCCACAGATACGCAGTATTTT
TRBJ2-1	large	TRBV5-1	TRBD2	CASSPGGLAGGRNEQFF	TGCGCCAGCAGCCCGGGAGGACTAGCGGGAGGTAGGAATGAGCAGTTCTTC
TRBJ1-1	.	TRBV7-4	.	CASSLAPRTNTEAFF	TGTGCCAGCAGCTTAGCCCCCAGGACGAACACTGAAGCTTTCTTT
TRBJ2-1	.	TRBV28	.	CASSLVFPDYNEQFF	TGTGCCAGCAGTTTAGTTTTCCCCGACTACAATGAGCAGTTCTTC
TRBJ2-2	.	TRBV2	.	CTSSETFTGELFF	TGTACCAGCAGTGAAACATTCACCGGGGAGCTGTTTTTT
TRBJ1-5	.	TRBV19	.	CASSIDFGTSNQPQHF	TGTGCCAGTAGTATAGATTTTGGCACTAGCAATCAGCCCCAGCATTTT
TRBJ2-5	.	TRBV30	TRBD2	CAWSIRGGETQYF	TGTGCCTGGAGTATACGGGGGGGGGAGACCCAGTACTTC
TRBJ2-7	.	TRBV7-2	TRBD1	CASSGDRGHEQYF	TGTGCCAGCAGCGGGGACAGGGGCCACGAGCAGTACTTC
TRBJ2-3	.	TRBV7-3	TRBD2	CASSLNGGGADTQYF	TGTGCCAGCAGCTTAAACGGCGGGGGGGCCGATACGCAGTATTTT
TRBJ2-3	.	TRBV5-4	TRBD1	CASSGTALDTQYF	TGTGCCAGCAGCGGGACAGCTTTAGATACGCAGTATTTT
TRBJ2-3	once	TRBV19	.	CASSIGWADTQYF	TGTGCCAGTAGTATTGGATGGGCAGATACGCAGTATTTT
TRBJ1-2	.	TRBV7-3	.	CASSSPMGGYTF	TGTGCCAGCAGCTCCCCGATGGGTGGCTACACCTTC
TRBJ1-3	.	TRBV7-9	.	CASSQYIGSGNTIYF	TGTGCCAGCAGCCAATATATAGGCTCCGGAAACACCATATATTTT
TRBJ2-3	once	TRBV7-2	TRBD2	CASSYWTSGSFYSSDTQYF	TGTGCCAGCAGCTATTGGACTAGCGGGAGTTTCTATAGCTCAGATACGCAGTATTTT